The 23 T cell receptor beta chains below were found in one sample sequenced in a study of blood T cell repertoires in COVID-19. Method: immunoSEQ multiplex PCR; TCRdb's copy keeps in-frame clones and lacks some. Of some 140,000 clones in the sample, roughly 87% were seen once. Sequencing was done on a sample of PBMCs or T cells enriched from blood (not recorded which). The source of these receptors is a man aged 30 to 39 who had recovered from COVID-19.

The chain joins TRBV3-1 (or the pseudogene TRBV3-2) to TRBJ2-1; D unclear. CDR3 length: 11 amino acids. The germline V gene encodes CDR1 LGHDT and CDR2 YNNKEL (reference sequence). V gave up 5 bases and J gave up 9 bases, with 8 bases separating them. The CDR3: CASSYQVEQFF. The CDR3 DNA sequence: TGTGCCAGCAGCTACCAGGTTGAGCAGTTCTTC.

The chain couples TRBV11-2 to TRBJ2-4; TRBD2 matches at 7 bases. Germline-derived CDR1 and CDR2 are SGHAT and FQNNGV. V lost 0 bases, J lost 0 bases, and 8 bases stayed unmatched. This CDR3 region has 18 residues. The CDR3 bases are TGTGCCAGCAGCTTAGATCGGGTGGGAGGGGTAGCCAAAAACATTCAGTACTTC. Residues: CASSLDRVGGVAKNIQYF.

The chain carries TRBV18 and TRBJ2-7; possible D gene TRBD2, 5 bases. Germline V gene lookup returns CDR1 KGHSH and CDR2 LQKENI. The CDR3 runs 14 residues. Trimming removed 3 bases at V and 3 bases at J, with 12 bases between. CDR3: CASSPGGSSYEQYF. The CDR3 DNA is TGTGCCAGCTCACCTGGAGGTAGCAGCTACGAGCAGTACTTC.

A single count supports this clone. The CDR3 DNA reads TGTGCCAGCAGCTTAGACCGATGGCGGGGGAACACCGGGGAGCTGTTTTTT. Translated: CASSLDRWRGNTGELFF. The chain couples TRBV11-3 to TRBJ2-2; TRBD2 is a possible D gene (6 bases). The ends were cut back, 0 bases at V and 1 base at J, with 12 bases in the middle. The CDR3 is made up of 17 amino acids. Germline-derived CDR1 and CDR2 are SGHNT and YENEEA.

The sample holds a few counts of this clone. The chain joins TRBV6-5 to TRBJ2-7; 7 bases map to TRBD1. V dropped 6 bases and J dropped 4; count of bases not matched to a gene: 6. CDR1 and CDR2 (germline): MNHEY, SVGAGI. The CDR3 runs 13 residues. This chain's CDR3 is CASRRTGEYEQYV. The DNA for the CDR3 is TGTGCCAGCAGACGGACAGGCGAATACGAGCAGTACGTC.

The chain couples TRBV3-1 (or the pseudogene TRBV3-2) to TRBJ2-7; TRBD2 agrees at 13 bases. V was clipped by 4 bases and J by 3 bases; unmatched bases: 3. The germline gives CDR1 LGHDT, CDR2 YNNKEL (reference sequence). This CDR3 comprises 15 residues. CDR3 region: CASSLGTSGIYEQYF. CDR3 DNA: TGTGCCAGCAGCCTCGGGACTAGCGGGATCTACGAGCAGTACTTC.

In DNA, the CDR3 is TGTGCCAGCAGTGAACAGGATAATCAGCCCCAGCATTTT. Residues: CASSEQDNQPQHF. The chain recombines TRBV25-1 with TRBJ1-5, with D unclear. CDR1 and CDR2 (germline): MGHDK, SYGVNS. The CDR3 totals 13 residues. V was cut by 2 bases and J by 4 bases, with 6 bases left in between.

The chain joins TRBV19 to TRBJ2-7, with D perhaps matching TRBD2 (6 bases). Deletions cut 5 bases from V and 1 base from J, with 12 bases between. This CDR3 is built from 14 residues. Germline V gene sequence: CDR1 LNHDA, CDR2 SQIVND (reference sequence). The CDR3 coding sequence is TGTGCCAGTAGTCAAGCCGGGACTTCCTACGAGCAGTACTTC. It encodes CASSQAGTSYEQYF.

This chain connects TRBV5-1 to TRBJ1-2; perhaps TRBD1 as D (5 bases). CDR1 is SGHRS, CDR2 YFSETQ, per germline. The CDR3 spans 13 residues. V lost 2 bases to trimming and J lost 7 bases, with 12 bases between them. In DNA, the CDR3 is TGCGCCAGCAGCTTTCTTCAGGGCCCTGGCTACACCTTC. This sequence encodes CASSFLQGPGYTF.

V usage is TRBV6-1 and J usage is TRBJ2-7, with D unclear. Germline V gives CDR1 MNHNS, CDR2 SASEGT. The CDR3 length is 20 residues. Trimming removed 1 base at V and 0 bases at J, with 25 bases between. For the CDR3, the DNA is TGTGCCAGCAGTGAAGTGGATCACATAACAGACACCTGGGCCTCCTACGAGCAGTACTTC. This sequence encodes CASSEVDHITDTWASYEQYF.

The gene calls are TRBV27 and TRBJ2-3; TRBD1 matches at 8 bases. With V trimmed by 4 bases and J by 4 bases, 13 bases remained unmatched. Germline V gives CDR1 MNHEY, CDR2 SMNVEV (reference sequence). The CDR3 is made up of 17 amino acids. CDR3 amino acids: CASSSSRTGWEADTQYF. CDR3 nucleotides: TGTGCCAGCAGTTCGTCCCGGACAGGGTGGGAGGCAGATACGCAGTATTTT.

The CDR3 region is CASSKDRGTGELFF. DNA for the CDR3: TGTGCCAGCAGTAAAGATCGCGGCACCGGGGAGCTGTTTTTT. V and J are TRBV2 and TRBJ2-2; D remains ambiguous. V lost 5 bases to trimming and J lost 4 bases, with 11 bases between them. This CDR3 is built from 14 residues. The germline V gene has CDR1 SNHLY and CDR2 FYNNEI.

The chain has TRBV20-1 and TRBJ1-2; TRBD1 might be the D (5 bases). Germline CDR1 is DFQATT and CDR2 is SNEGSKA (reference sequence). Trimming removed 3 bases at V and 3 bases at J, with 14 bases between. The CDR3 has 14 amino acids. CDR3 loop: CSASPAGLDYGYTF. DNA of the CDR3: TGCAGTGCTAGTCCGGCAGGGTTGGACTATGGCTACACCTTC.

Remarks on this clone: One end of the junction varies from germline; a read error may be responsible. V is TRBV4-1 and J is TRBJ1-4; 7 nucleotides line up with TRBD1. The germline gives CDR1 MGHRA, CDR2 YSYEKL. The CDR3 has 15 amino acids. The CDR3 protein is CASSEDRATNEKLFF. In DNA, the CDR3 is TGCGCCAGCAGCGAAGACAGGGCAACTAATGAAAAACTGTTTTTT.

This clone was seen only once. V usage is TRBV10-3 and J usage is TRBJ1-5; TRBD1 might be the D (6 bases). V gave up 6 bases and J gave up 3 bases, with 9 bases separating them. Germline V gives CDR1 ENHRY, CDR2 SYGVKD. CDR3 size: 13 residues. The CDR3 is CAIRGGDNQPQHF. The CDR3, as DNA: TGTGCCATCAGAGGGGGGGACAATCAGCCCCAGCATTTT.

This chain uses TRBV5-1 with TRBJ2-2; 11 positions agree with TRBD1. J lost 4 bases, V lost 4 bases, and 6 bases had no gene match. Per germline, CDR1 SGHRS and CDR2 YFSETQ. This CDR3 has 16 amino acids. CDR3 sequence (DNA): TGCGCCAGCAGCCGGACAGGGGGCGACGTCACCGGGGAGCTGTTTTTT. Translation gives CASSRTGGDVTGELFF.

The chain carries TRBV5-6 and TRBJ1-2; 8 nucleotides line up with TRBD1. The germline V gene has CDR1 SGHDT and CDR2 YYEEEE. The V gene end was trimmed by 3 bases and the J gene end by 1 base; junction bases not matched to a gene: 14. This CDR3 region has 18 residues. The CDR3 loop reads CASSSPSLRTGYNYGYTF. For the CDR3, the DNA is TGTGCCAGCAGCTCTCCCTCACTAAGGACAGGGTATAACTATGGCTACACCTTC.

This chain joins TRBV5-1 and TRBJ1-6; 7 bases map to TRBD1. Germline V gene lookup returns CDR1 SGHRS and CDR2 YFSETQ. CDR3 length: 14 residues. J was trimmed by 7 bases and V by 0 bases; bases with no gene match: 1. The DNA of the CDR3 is TGCGCCAGCAGCTTGGAAGGGGGCAATTCACCCCTCCACTTT. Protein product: CASSLEGGNSPLHF.

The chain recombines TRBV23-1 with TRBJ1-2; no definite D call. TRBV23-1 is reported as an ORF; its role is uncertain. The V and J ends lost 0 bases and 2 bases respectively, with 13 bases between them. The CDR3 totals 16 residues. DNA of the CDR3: TGCGCCAGCAGTCAATCCCACTCGACTAGGAACTATGGCTACACCTTC. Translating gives CASSQSHSTRNYGYTF.

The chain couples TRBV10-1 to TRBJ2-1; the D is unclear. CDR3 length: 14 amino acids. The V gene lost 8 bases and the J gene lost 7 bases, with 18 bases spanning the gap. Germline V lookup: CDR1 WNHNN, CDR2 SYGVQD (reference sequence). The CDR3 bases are TGCGCCAGCCGTGCAACGGGTTCCGGGAATGAGCAGTTCTTC. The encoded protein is CASRATGSGNEQFF.

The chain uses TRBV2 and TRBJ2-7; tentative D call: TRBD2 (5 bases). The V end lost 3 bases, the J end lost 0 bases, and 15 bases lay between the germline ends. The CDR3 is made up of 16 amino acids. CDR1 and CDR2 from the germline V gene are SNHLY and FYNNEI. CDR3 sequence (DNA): TGTGCCAGCAGTGATCCTAGCAGGCGAAGCTCCTACGAGCAGTACTTC. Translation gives CASSDPSRRSSYEQYF.

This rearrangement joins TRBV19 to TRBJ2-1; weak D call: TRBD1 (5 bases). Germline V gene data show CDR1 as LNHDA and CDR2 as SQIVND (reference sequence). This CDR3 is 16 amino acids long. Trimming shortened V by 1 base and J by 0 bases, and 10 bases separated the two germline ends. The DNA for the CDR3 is TGTGCCAGTAGTATAGGGGGCCTAAGCTCCTACAATGAGCAGTTCTTC. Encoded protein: CASSIGGLSSYNEQFF.

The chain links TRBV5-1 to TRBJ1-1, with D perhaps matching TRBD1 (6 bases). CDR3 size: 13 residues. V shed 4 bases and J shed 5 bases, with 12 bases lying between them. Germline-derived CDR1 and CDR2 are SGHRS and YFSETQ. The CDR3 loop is CASSTGKGTEAFF. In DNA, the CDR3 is TGCGCCAGCAGCACAGGGAAGGGAACTGAAGCTTTCTTT.